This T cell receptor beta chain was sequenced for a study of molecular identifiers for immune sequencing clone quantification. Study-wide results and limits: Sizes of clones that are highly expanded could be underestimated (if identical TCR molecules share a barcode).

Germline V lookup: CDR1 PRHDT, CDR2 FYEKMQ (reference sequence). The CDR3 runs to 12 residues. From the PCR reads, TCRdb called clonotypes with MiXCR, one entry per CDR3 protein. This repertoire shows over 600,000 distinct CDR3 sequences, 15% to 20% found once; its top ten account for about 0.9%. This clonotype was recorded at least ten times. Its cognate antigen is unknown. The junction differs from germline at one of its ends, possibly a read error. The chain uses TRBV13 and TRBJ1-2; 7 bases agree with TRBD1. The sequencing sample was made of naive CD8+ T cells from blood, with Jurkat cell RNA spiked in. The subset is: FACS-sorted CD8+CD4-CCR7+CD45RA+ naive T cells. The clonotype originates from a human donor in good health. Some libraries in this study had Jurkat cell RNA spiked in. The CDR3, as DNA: TGTGCCAGCAGCATAGGGACAGATGGCTACACCTTC. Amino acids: CASSIGTDGYTF.